The rows below give T cell receptor beta chains drawn from one sample of a study of control samples from healthy donors and cancer patients. Profiled with immunoSEQ multiplex PCR; TCRdb holds only in-frame clones, not every one. Of about 120,000 clones listed, 90% to 95% are singletons. Sequencing was done on a sample of PBMCs. The source is a man in his fifties with head and neck cancer. Each CDR3 is given with its conserved first and last residue. Fields, in order: D gene, clone size, V gene, J gene, CDR3 protein, CDR3 DNA. A D gene is named only where the DNA matches it firmly. Part of the rows lack a size; the others show once, few, many or a class for expanded clones.

d_call: TRBD1
clone_size: .
v_call: TRBV5-4
j_call: TRBJ1-2
cdr3_aa: CASSPGGQAAVYNYGYTF
cdr3_nt: TGTGCCAGCAGTCCGGGGGGACAGGCGGCAGTCTATAACTATGGCTACACCTTC

d_call: TRBD1
clone_size: once
v_call: TRBV5-7
j_call: TRBJ2-7
cdr3_aa: CASSLRTGGPSYEQYF
cdr3_nt: TGTGCCAGCAGCCTTCGGACAGGGGGCCCTTCCTACGAGCAGTACTTC

d_call: .
clone_size: .
v_call: TRBV6-5
j_call: TRBJ2-7
cdr3_aa: CASIMAASVSYEQYF
cdr3_nt: TGTGCCAGCATCATGGCAGCCTCCGTATCTTACGAGCAGTACTTC

d_call: .
clone_size: once
v_call: TRBV30
j_call: TRBJ2-6
cdr3_aa: CAWSTLRAQLLTGANVLTF
cdr3_nt: TGTGCCTGGAGTACCCTCCGGGCTCAGCTCCTCACTGGGGCCAACGTCCTGACTTTC

d_call: TRBD1
clone_size: .
v_call: TRBV19
j_call: TRBJ2-7
cdr3_aa: CASGQGYEQYF
cdr3_nt: TGTGCCAGTGGACAGGGCTACGAGCAGTACTTC

d_call: TRBD1
clone_size: once
v_call: TRBV7-9
j_call: TRBJ2-7
cdr3_aa: CASSLVGGPYEQYF
cdr3_nt: TGTGCCAGCAGCTTGGTAGGGGGCCCCTACGAGCAGTACTTC

d_call: .
clone_size: .
v_call: TRBV28
j_call: TRBJ1-2
cdr3_aa: CASSLSRLDGYTF
cdr3_nt: TGTGCCAGCAGTTTATCCCGGTTAGATGGCTACACCTTC

d_call: .
clone_size: .
v_call: TRBV2
j_call: TRBJ1-1
cdr3_aa: CASSFQGGLGTEAFF
cdr3_nt: TGTGCCAGCAGTTTCCAAGGGGGGTTGGGCACTGAAGCTTTCTTT

d_call: TRBD2
clone_size: .
v_call: TRBV7-8
j_call: TRBJ2-3
cdr3_aa: CASSPSGDTQYF
cdr3_nt: TGTGCCAGCAGCCCTAGCGGAGATACGCAGTATTTT

d_call: .
clone_size: .
v_call: TRBV10-2
j_call: TRBJ2-1
cdr3_aa: CATLDGSGDEQFF
cdr3_nt: TGCGCCACCTTGGACGGGTCAGGGGATGAGCAGTTCTTC

d_call: TRBD1
clone_size: .
v_call: TRBV11-2
j_call: TRBJ2-1
cdr3_aa: CASSLAAGGLYNEQFF
cdr3_nt: TGTGCCAGCAGCTTAGCGGCAGGGGGTCTGTACAATGAGCAGTTCTTC

d_call: .
clone_size: .
v_call: TRBV13
j_call: TRBJ2-2
cdr3_aa: CASSAPKPQEITGELFF
cdr3_nt: TGTGCCAGTTCGGCCCCTAAGCCCCAGGAAATAACCGGGGAGCTGTTTTTT

d_call: .
clone_size: .
v_call: TRBV6-5
j_call: TRBJ2-1
cdr3_aa: CASRTSGPLKQFF
cdr3_nt: TGTGCCAGCAGAACCTCCGGGCCGCTTAAGCAGTTCTTC

d_call: .
clone_size: .
v_call: TRBV18
j_call: TRBJ2-2
cdr3_aa: CASSPPRAQGNTGELFF
cdr3_nt: TGTGCCAGCTCACCACCTCGAGCACAGGGGAACACCGGGGAGCTGTTTTTT

d_call: TRBD1
clone_size: once
v_call: TRBV4-1
j_call: TRBJ1-1
cdr3_aa: CASSQMGQVNTEAFF
cdr3_nt: TGCGCCAGCAGCCAAATGGGACAGGTGAACACTGAAGCTTTCTTT

d_call: .
clone_size: .
v_call: TRBV5-1
j_call: TRBJ2-1
cdr3_aa: CASRPGVGGSGNEQFF
cdr3_nt: TGCGCCAGCAGGCCAGGGGTAGGAGGTTCGGGCAATGAGCAGTTCTTC

d_call: TRBD1
clone_size: .
v_call: TRBV28
j_call: TRBJ2-3
cdr3_aa: CASSYPGQPDTQYF
cdr3_nt: TGTGCCAGCAGTTATCCGGGACAGCCAGATACGCAGTATTTT

d_call: .
clone_size: .
v_call: TRBV4-3
j_call: TRBJ1-1
cdr3_aa: CASSQDRGGNTEAFF
cdr3_nt: TGCGCCAGCAGCCAAGATAGAGGGGGGAACACTGAAGCTTTCTTT

d_call: .
clone_size: .
v_call: TRBV5-1
j_call: TRBJ2-6
cdr3_aa: CASSLQTVSGANVLTF
cdr3_nt: TGCGCCAGCAGCCTCCAGACGGTTTCTGGGGCCAACGTCCTGACTTTC

d_call: .
clone_size: .
v_call: TRBV27
j_call: TRBJ2-7
cdr3_aa: CASSPLDRSSYEQYF
cdr3_nt: TGTGCCAGCAGCCCTCTGGACAGAAGCTCCTACGAGCAGTACTTC

d_call: TRBD2
clone_size: .
v_call: TRBV5-1
j_call: TRBJ2-5
cdr3_aa: CASSPTAGEGETQYF
cdr3_nt: TGCGCCAGCAGCCCGACAGCGGGGGAGGGAGAGACCCAGTACTTC

d_call: .
clone_size: .
v_call: TRBV2
j_call: TRBJ1-2
cdr3_aa: CASEKDTAYGYTF
cdr3_nt: TGTGCCAGCGAGAAAGACACGGCCTATGGCTACACCTTC

d_call: .
clone_size: .
v_call: TRBV24-1
j_call: TRBJ2-7
cdr3_aa: CATSEGTPPYEQYF
cdr3_nt: TGTGCCACCAGTGAAGGGACACCTCCCTACGAGCAGTACTTC

d_call: .
clone_size: once
v_call: TRBV6-5
j_call: TRBJ1-1
cdr3_aa: CASSYSSFSEAFF
cdr3_nt: TGTGCCAGCAGTTACTCATCGTTTTCTGAAGCTTTCTTT

d_call: TRBD2
clone_size: .
v_call: TRBV7-6
j_call: TRBJ2-5
cdr3_aa: CASSLALAGGQETQYF
cdr3_nt: TGTGCCAGCAGCTTAGCGCTAGCGGGGGGGCAAGAGACCCAGTACTTC

d_call: .
clone_size: .
v_call: TRBV19
j_call: TRBJ1-1
cdr3_aa: CASSGFMNTEAFF
cdr3_nt: TGTGCCAGTAGTGGCTTCATGAACACTGAAGCTTTCTTT